A single sample gave rise to the 18 T cell receptor beta chains below, sequenced in a study of T cell repertoires in cytomegalovirus infection (dated by TCRdb to the late 2010s). The sequencer listed for this sample is Illumina HiSeq 1500. Using fastp at Q25 and MiXCR, TCRdb reprocessed the public reads and kept productive beta chains. Rows merge per CDR3 protein into single entries with the most common DNA and genes. Within this sample are some 680,000 distinct CDR3 sequences, with 35% of them counted one time only. Jointly, the top ten make up more than 2.5% of the sample. The material sequenced was PBMCs. The receptor source for this set is a human donor in good health (CMV status not recorded). Some clones in this sample may be carry-over from other donors' samples.

This clonotype was observed a handful of times. The chain joins TRBV28 to TRBJ2-3; 7 bases line up with TRBD2. Germline V CDR1 and CDR2: MDHEN, SYDVKM. V dropped 2 bases and J dropped 6; count of bases not matched to a gene: 2. The CDR3 is 13 amino acids. The CDR3 region is CASSLALADTQYF. In DNA form, the CDR3 reads TGTGCCAGCAGTTTAGCACTAGCGGATACGCAGTATTTT.

This clonotype has just a few counts. The chain combines TRBV7-2 with TRBJ1-1; 8 bases are shared with TRBD1. CDR3 length: 15 amino acids. V shed 5 bases, J shed 5 bases, and the junction held 10 bases outside the gene matches. CDR1 SGHTA and CDR2 FQGNSA come from the germline V gene. As DNA, the CDR3 is TGTGCCAGCAGCGGAAACCGGGACAGGACTACTGAAGCTTTCTTT. Its protein is CASSGNRDRTTEAFF.

The chain links TRBV12-3 or TRBV12-4 to TRBJ2-4; D is possibly TRBD1 (6 bases). The germline V and J ends were trimmed by 1 base and 3 bases, with 13 bases remaining between them. This CDR3 region has 16 residues. CDR3: CASSLVSGDGKNIQYF. CDR3 bases: TGTGCCAGCAGTTTAGTATCAGGGGACGGCAAAAACATTCAGTACTTC.

The J gene is TRBJ2-2, the V gene TRBV7-4, with 9 bases identical to TRBD1. The CDR3 extends over 15 amino acids. Germline V gene data show CDR1 as SGHVT and CDR2 as SQSDAQ. V was clipped by 5 bases and J by 4 bases; unmatched bases: 5. CDR3 coding DNA: TGTGCCAGCAGCACCGGGACAGGGTTCACCGGGGAGCTGTTTTTT. Protein sequence: CASSTGTGFTGELFF. Complete variable domain (other parts from reference TRBV7-4 and TRBJ2-2): GAGVSQSPRYKVAKRGRDVALRCDSISGHVTLYWYRQTLGQGSEVLTYSQSDAQRDKSGRPSGRFSAERPERSVSTLKIQRTEQGDSAVYLCASSTGTGFTGELFFGEGSRLTVL.

There are a few counts of this clonotype. The gene calls are TRBV7-6 and TRBJ2-7, with TRBD2 matching 10 bases. The junction had 8 bases not matched to a gene; V was cut back by 5 bases and J by 1 base. Germline CDR1 is SGHVS and CDR2 is FNYEAQ. CDR3 length equals 16 residues. CDR3 sequence (DNA): TGTGCCAGCAGCCTTACTAGCGGGACCCGTTCCTACGAGCAGTACTTC. Translated: CASSLTSGTRSYEQYF.

This clonotype was counted at least ten times. This rearrangement joins TRBV28 to TRBJ1-1, with a possible D match to TRBD1 (6 bases). CDR3 length: 14 residues. The ends were cut back, 5 bases at V and 0 bases at J, with 10 bases in the middle. Per the germline V gene, CDR1 is MDHEN and CDR2 is SYDVKM. CDR3 nucleotide sequence: TGTGCCAGCAGTCCCGGGACACTGAACACTGAAGCTTTCTTT. Residues: CASSPGTLNTEAFF.

This clonotype was detected many times. The genes are TRBV28 and TRBJ2-7; 12 bases align to TRBD2. Germline trimming cut 6 bases from V and 2 bases from J; bases unmatched to any gene: 2. This CDR3 contains 14 residues. The V gene's germline CDR1 is MDHEN and CDR2 SYDVKM. DNA for the CDR3: TGTGCCAGCAGCCGGACTAGCGGGACCTACGAGCAGTACTTC. This translates into CASSRTSGTYEQYF.

This clonotype has more than one count but fewer than ten. The chain is built from TRBV7-2 and TRBJ2-2, with D hard to call. Germline V gene data show CDR1 as SGHTA and CDR2 as FQGNSA. This CDR3 spans 14 amino acids. V lost 5 bases and J lost 3, with 10 bases in between. This chain's CDR3 is CASSDRVYTGELFF. The CDR3 nucleotides read TGTGCCAGCAGCGACCGGGTTTACACCGGGGAGCTGTTTTTT.

V usage is TRBV25-1 and J usage is TRBJ1-1, with D hard to call. Germline V gene data show CDR1 as MGHDK and CDR2 as SYGVNS. Trimming removed 5 bases at V and 4 bases at J, with 14 bases between. The CDR3 contains 14 residues. Written as DNA, the CDR3 is TGTGCCAGCAGTACCCGGTCGGGGTCCACTGAAGCTTTCTTT. Translating gives CASSTRSGSTEAFF.

This CDR3 reads CASSLLRTDPEAFF. The CDR3 DNA follows: TGTGCCAGCAGCTTGCTAAGGACTGATCCTGAAGCTTTCTTT. The chain employs TRBV7-9 and TRBJ1-1; no firm D call. Trimming stripped 3 bases from V and 6 bases from J, with 14 bases between. CDR3 size: 14 residues. Germline CDR1 and CDR2: SEHNR and FQNEAQ (reference sequence).

The chain recombines TRBV7-9 with TRBJ2-7; D is unresolved. Trimming cost V 4 bases and J 0 bases, with 13 bases left between them. CDR3 length equals 15 residues. Germline CDR1 reads SEHNR; CDR2 reads FQNEAQ (reference sequence). CDR3 loop: CASSYRTVSSYEQYF. The DNA for the CDR3 is TGTGCCAGCAGCTACCGGACGGTGAGCTCCTACGAGCAGTACTTC.

The V call is TRBV4-1, the J call TRBJ2-7; D remains unclear. The CDR3 is 14 amino acids. Germline-derived CDR1 and CDR2 are MGHRA and YSYEKL. With 0 bases removed from V and 5 bases from J, the gap between germline ends came to 11 bases. CDR3 sequence reads: CASSQETQSHEQYF. DNA of the CDR3: TGCGCCAGCAGCCAAGAAACCCAGAGCCACGAGCAGTACTTC.

This clonotype was counted a few times. J is TRBJ2-3 and V is TRBV10-3; 10 bases line up with TRBD2. Looked up from germline, CDR1 is ENHRY and CDR2 is SYGVKD. CDR3 size: 14 residues. Trimming took 10 bases from V and 2 from J; bases not matched to a gene: 6. The CDR3 protein is CATRTSGFTDTQYF. In DNA form, the CDR3 reads TGTGCCACTCGGACTAGCGGTTTCACAGATACGCAGTATTTT.

This clonotype occurred a few times. CDR3 residues: CASREDRQNTEAFF. The DNA of the CDR3 is TGCGCCAGCAGGGAAGACAGACAGAACACTGAAGCTTTCTTT. The V and J genes are TRBV5-1 and TRBJ1-1, with D perhaps TRBD1 (5 bases). V shed 5 bases and J shed 1 base, with 12 bases lying between them. This CDR3 is 14 amino acids long. Germline CDR1 SGHRS, CDR2 YFSETQ. Variable domain in full (rest from reference TRBV5-1 and TRBJ1-1): KAGVTQTPRYLIKTRGQQVTLSCSPISGHRSVSWYQQTPGQGLQFLFEYFSETQRNKGNFPGRFSGRQFSNSRSEMNVSTLELGDSALYLCASREDRQNTEAFFGQGTRLTVV.

The chain combines TRBV3-1 with TRBJ1-2; TRBD1 matches at 7 bases. V lost 3 bases to trimming and J lost 3 bases; unmatched junction nucleotides: 19. Germline V CDR1 and CDR2: LGHDT, YNNKEL (reference sequence). CDR3 length: 19 amino acids. The CDR3 nucleotides are TGTGCCAGCAGCCAGAGAGTAGGGACAGCTAAAGCAGCAGACTATGGCTACACCTTC. The encoded protein is CASSQRVGTAKAADYGYTF.

This clonotype was seen a handful of times. J is TRBJ1-5 and V is TRBV27; possibly TRBD1 for D (6 bases). V lost 5 bases and J lost 5, with 22 bases in between. The CDR3 covers 17 residues. The germline V gene has CDR1 MNHEY and CDR2 SMNVEV (reference sequence). The CDR3 protein is CASSTRGRPGNYQPQHF. The CDR3 DNA sequence: TGTGCCAGCAGTACCAGGGGTCGGCCTGGCAATTATCAGCCCCAGCATTTT.

This clonotype was observed many times. This chain connects TRBV28 to TRBJ2-2; 9 positions match TRBD2. This CDR3 spans 16 amino acids. Germline CDR1 MDHEN, CDR2 SYDVKM. V lost 1 base, J lost 3 bases, and 3 bases stayed unmatched. In DNA, the CDR3 is TGTGCCAGCAGTTTATCTTTAGCGGGAGACACCGGGGAGCTGTTTTTT. It yields the protein CASSLSLAGDTGELFF.

J is TRBJ2-1 and V is TRBV7-8; D is possibly TRBD2 (6 bases). This CDR3 has 15 amino acids. Germline CDR1 is SGHVS and CDR2 is FQNEAQ. The V gene lost 7 bases and the J gene lost 4 bases, with 17 bases spanning the gap. DNA of the CDR3: TGTGCCAGCACCCCTGAGGGAGGAGTATACAATGAGCAGTTCTTC. Amino acids: CASTPEGGVYNEQFF.